The T cell receptor (beta chain) under discussion was sequenced for a study of blood T cell repertoires in COVID-19. Background on the study: Some COVID-19 samples were acute and others convalescent; all came from the United States, Italy and Spain. In each case, the material was cDNA or gDNA derived from T cells, B-cell-depleted T cells, or PBMCs.

V lost 5 bases, J lost 4 bases, and 14 bases lay in between. The CDR3 extends over 14 amino acids. Germline CDR1 is SNHLY and CDR2 is FYNNEI. Authors' methods: Nucleated cell number was recorded as an estimate derived from reference gene primer amplification. The repertoire was sequenced with immunoSEQ multiplex PCR; TCRdb's copy has only in-frame clones and lacks some. From that table come the V and J calls and clone size; the DNA was used to work out D and trimming. The profile shows more than 95,000 clones, around 84% of them singletons. The TCR was taken from a woman aged 80 or over with acute or convalescent COVID-19. The chain has TRBV2 and TRBJ2-5; D might be TRBD1 (6 bases). Sequenced material: peripheral blood. This CDR3 reads CASSPSRGSETQYF. The CDR3 DNA reads TGTGCCAGCAGTCCCAGCAGGGGATCAGAGACCCAGTACTTC.